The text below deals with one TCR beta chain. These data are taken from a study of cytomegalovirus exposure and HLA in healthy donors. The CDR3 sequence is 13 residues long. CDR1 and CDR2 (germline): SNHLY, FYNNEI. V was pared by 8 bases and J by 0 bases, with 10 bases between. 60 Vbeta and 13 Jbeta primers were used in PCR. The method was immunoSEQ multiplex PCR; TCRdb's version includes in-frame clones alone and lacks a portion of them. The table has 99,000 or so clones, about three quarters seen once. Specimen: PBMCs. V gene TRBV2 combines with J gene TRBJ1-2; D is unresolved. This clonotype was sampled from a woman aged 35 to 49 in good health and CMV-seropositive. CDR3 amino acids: CASAAGSNYGYTF. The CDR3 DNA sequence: TGTGCCAGCGCTGCGGGGTCTAACTATGGCTACACCTTC.